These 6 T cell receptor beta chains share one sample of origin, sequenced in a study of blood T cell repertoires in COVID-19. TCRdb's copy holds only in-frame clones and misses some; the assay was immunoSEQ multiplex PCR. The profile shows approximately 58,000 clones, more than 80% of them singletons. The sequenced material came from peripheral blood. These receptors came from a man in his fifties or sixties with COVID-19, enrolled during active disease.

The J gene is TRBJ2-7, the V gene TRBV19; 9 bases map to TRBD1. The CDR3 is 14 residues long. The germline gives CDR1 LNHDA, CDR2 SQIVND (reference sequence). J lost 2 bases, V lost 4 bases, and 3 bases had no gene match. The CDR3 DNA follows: TGTGCCAGTAGTAGCGGGACAGGGACCTACGAGCAGTACTTC. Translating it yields CASSSGTGTYEQYF. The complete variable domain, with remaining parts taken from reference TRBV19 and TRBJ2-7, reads DGGITQSPKYLFRKEGQNVTLSCEQNLNHDAMYWYRQDPGQGLRLIYYSQIVNDFQKGDIAEGYSVSREKKESFPLTVTSAQKNPTAFYLCASSSGTGTYEQYFGPGTRLTVT.

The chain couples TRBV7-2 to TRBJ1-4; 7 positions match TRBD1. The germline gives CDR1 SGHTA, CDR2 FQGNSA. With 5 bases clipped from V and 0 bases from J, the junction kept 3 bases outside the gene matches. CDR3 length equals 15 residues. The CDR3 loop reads CASSMTGPTNEKLFF. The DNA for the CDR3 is TGTGCCAGCAGCATGACAGGGCCAACTAATGAAAAACTGTTTTTT.

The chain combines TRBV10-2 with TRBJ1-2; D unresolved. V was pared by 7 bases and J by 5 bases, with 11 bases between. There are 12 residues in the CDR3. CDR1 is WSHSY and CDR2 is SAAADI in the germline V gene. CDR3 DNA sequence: TGCGCCAGCAATGACGGGAAGTATGGCTACACCTTC. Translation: CASNDGKYGYTF.

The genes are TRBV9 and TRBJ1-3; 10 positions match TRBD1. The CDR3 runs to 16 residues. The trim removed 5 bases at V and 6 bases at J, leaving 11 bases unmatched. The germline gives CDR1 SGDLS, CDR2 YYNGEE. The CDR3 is CASSLALGTGENTIYF. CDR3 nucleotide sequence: TGTGCCAGCAGTCTAGCTCTCGGGACAGGGGAAAACACCATATATTTT.

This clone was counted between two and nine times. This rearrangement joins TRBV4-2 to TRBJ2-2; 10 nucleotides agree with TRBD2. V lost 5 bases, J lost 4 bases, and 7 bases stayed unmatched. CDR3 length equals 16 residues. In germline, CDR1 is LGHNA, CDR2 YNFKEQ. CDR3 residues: CASSYGTSESTGELFF. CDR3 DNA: TGTGCCAGCAGCTATGGGACTAGCGAGTCCACCGGGGAGCTGTTTTTT.

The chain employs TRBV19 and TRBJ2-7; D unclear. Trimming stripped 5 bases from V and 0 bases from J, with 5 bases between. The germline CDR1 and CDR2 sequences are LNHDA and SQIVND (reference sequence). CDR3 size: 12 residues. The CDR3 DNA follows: TGTGCCAGTAGTCCTTCCTCCTACGAGCAGTACTTC. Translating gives CASSPSSYEQYF.